This T cell receptor (beta chain) emerged from a study of cytomegalovirus exposure and HLA in healthy donors. Overall study: Most genotyped donors, around 78% of fewer than 400, had Caucasian-associated genetic ancestry.

Notes on the study in general: It was in a later analysis that TCR association rates were seen to vary by HLA locus, highest for DRB1 and lowest for HLA-C. Cytomegalovirus status was reportedly diagnosed by the classifier with high sensitivity and specificity.

60 Vbeta and 13 Jbeta primers were used in PCR. Per the original data handling: Unique TCR beta chains numbered around 80 million in a later analysis, with roughly 10 million shared. Generated by immunoSEQ multiplex PCR, the TCRdb table keeps only in-frame clones and is missing some. For V, J and clone size, that table is used; D and trimming come from the DNA. Recorded here are under 75,000 clones; the top ten clones represent 2.4%. Germline CDR1 and CDR2: SGHDN and FVKESK. J lost 5 bases, V lost 2 bases, and 5 bases had no gene match. The CDR3 spans 16 residues. Of note for this clone: The antigen is undetermined.

This sequence originates from a female donor in good health and CMV-seropositive. V gene TRBV14 combines with J gene TRBJ2-5; 13 positions agree with TRBD2. Sequencing input: PBMCs. The CDR3 here is CASSQLGLAGVETQYF. The CDR3 DNA is TGTGCCAGCAGCCAACTAGGACTAGCGGGAGTCGAGACCCAGTACTTC.